Reported below is one TCR beta chain. Recovered status applied to Cohort 3 donors who had two consecutive negative PCRs. It also applied to those with clearance or with symptom resolution. These data originate in a study of blood T cell repertoires in COVID-19. Authors' processing steps: From reference gene primer amplification, estimates of nucleated cell counts were derived. Repertoires were generated with immunoSEQ multiplex PCR, while TCRdb's copy carries only in-frame clones and drops some. That table furnishes V, J and clone size, whereas the DNA furnished D and trimming. The repertoire holds approximately 360,000 clones, with over 80% as singletons. The CDR3 has 14 amino acids. From germline, CDR1 is LNHNV and CDR2 YYDKDF (reference sequence). Trimming pared 0 bases from V and 4 bases from J, leaving 9 bases between.

The source is a woman in her forties or fifties who had recovered from COVID-19. The sequenced sample was PBMCs or T cells enriched from blood (not recorded which). This chain connects TRBV15 to TRBJ1-2; TRBD1 is a possible D gene (5 bases). This CDR3 is CATSRDRVSYGYTF. Here the CDR3 DNA reads TGTGCCACCAGCAGAGACAGGGTCTCCTATGGCTACACCTTC.